These 21 T cell receptor beta chains share one sample of origin, sequenced in a study of cytomegalovirus exposure and HLA in healthy donors. Produced via immunoSEQ multiplex PCR; TCRdb's table is partial and in-frame only. The sample contains 100,000 to 120,000 clones, around 89% of which appear only once. The sample comprised PBMCs. The receptors were gathered from a woman under 40 in good health and CMV-seropositive.

The V and J genes are TRBV19 and TRBJ2-1; TRBD2 matches 8 bases. Looked up from germline, CDR1 is LNHDA and CDR2 is SQIVND (reference sequence). V shed 4 bases and J 12 bases; nucleotides not matched to a gene: 11. The CDR3 loop spans 14 amino acids. The CDR3 DNA follows: TGTGCCAGTAGTACACCGGGACTAGGGGGGGCGCAGTTCTTC. Translated, it gives CASSTPGLGGAQFF.

The rearrangement links TRBV28 to TRBJ2-7; TRBD2 matches at 9 bases. CDR1 MDHEN and CDR2 SYDVKM come from the germline V gene. The CDR3 runs 17 residues. V trimming: 6 bases; J trimming: 0 bases; junction bases outside the gene matches: 12. The CDR3: CASSSPPLAGYSYEQYF. The DNA for the CDR3 is TGTGCCAGCAGCTCTCCCCCACTAGCGGGCTACTCCTACGAGCAGTACTTC.

The genes are TRBV11-2 and TRBJ2-7; the D gene is possibly TRBD1 (6 bases). The V gene lost 4 bases and the J gene lost 3 bases, with 13 bases spanning the gap. This CDR3 comprises 14 residues. Germline-derived CDR1 and CDR2 are SGHAT and FQNNGV. The CDR3 bases are TGTGCCAGCAGCTCACCCGGGACACACTACGAGCAGTACTTC. Its translation: CASSSPGTHYEQYF.

The V gene is TRBV6-4, the J gene TRBJ1-1, with D maybe TRBD1 (6 bases). Germline V gene sequence: CDR1 MRHNA, CDR2 SNTAGT. The CDR3 is made up of 13 amino acids. Trimming took off 6 bases at V and 4 bases at J, with 12 bases between the two ends. The DNA for the CDR3 is TGTGCCAGCAGCCTACAGGGTGGCACTGAAGCTTTCTTT. The encoded protein is CASSLQGGTEAFF.

The CDR3 DNA is TGTGCCAGCAGCCGGAGCGGCGTTAGCTCCTACGAGCAGTACTTC. Translation: CASSRSGVSSYEQYF. The V gene is TRBV7-2, the J gene TRBJ2-7, with D tentatively TRBD2 (5 bases). From germline, CDR1 is SGHTA and CDR2 FQGNSA. Trimming stripped 5 bases from V and 0 bases from J, with 14 bases between. This CDR3 has 15 amino acids.

Only one count was recorded for this clone. The V and J genes are TRBV30 and TRBJ2-7, with no clear D. Germline CDR1 and CDR2: GTSNPN and SVGIG (reference sequence). V lost 3 bases to trimming and J lost 1 base, with 7 bases between them. This CDR3 contains 12 residues. The CDR3 nucleotides read TGTGCCTGGAGCCGGGTTTCCTACGAGCAGTACTTC. It codes for CAWSRVSYEQYF.

The chain uses TRBV29-1 and TRBJ1-3; D is perhaps TRBD1 (5 bases). The CDR3 is made up of 13 amino acids. Germline V gene sequence: CDR1 SQVTM, CDR2 ANQGSEA. Between the trimmed V and J ends, which lost 4 bases and 2 bases, there was a span of 9 bases. The CDR3 nucleotides are TGCAGCGTTGGGGGGGGAACTGGAAACACCATATATTTT. It specifies CSVGGGTGNTIYF.

The DNA for the CDR3 is TGCGCCAGCAGCTTGGCCATAGGACTAGCAGCCTACAATGAGCAGTTCTTC. It is translated as CASSLAIGLAAYNEQFF. The chain recombines TRBV5-1 with TRBJ2-1, with 8 bases fitting TRBD2. In germline, CDR1 is SGHRS, CDR2 YFSETQ. V lost 0 bases, J lost 2 bases, and 7 bases stayed unmatched. This CDR3 comprises 17 residues.

The chain is built from TRBV2 and TRBJ1-2, with D possibly TRBD1 on 6 matching bases. Germline-derived CDR1 and CDR2 are SNHLY and FYNNEI. CDR3 length: 14 amino acids. Trimming stripped 3 bases from V and 4 bases from J, with 12 bases between. The DNA for the CDR3 is TGTGCCAGCAGTGAGCAGGGGCTAGGCTATGGCTACACCTTC. This sequence encodes CASSEQGLGYGYTF. The full variable domain, completed using reference TRBV2 and TRBJ1-2, is EPEVTQTPSHQVTQMGQEVILRCVPISNHLYFYWYRQILGQKVEFLVSFYNNEISEKSEIFDDQFSVERPDGSNFTLKIRSTKLEDSAMYFCASSEQGLGYGYTFGSGTRLTVV.

The chain uses TRBV7-7 and TRBJ2-5; 8 nucleotides line up with TRBD1. Germline V gene sequence: CDR1 SSHAT, CDR2 FNYEAQ (reference sequence). The junction had 16 bases not matched to a gene; V was cut back by 0 bases and J by 4 bases. CDR3 length equals 19 residues. Written as DNA, the CDR3 is TGTGCCAGCAGCTTAGCCGATGGACAGGGTAAAACGGGCGGAGAGACCCAGTACTTC. It specifies CASSLADGQGKTGGETQYF.

The rearrangement uses TRBV5-6 and TRBJ1-2, with 11 bases fitting TRBD1. This CDR3 comprises 14 residues. Germline-derived CDR1 and CDR2 are SGHDT and YYEEEE. V was pared by 4 bases and J by 5 bases, with 4 bases of the junction left unmatched. This chain's CDR3 is CASSPGTGGYGYTF. The CDR3 DNA reads TGTGCCAGCAGCCCTGGGACAGGGGGTTATGGCTACACCTTC. Variable domain in full (rest from reference TRBV5-6 and TRBJ1-2): DAGVTQSPTHLIKTRGQQVTLRCSPKSGHDTVSWYQQALGQGPQFIFQYYEEEERQRGNFPDRFSGHQFPNYSSELNVNALLLGDSALYLCASSPGTGGYGYTFGSGTRLTVV.

This CDR3 is CSVEGTGTSYNEQFF. CDR3 nucleotides: TGCAGCGTTGAAGGCACCGGGACTAGCTACAATGAGCAGTTCTTC. The chain is built from TRBV29-1 and TRBJ2-1; 8 bases line up with TRBD2. The junction had 5 bases not matched to a gene; V was cut back by 1 base and J by 3 bases. The length of the CDR3 is 15 residues. Per germline, CDR1 SQVTM and CDR2 ANQGSEA.

The V call is TRBV11-2, the J call TRBJ2-2; 11 nucleotides align to TRBD2. This CDR3 comprises 16 residues. V lost 4 bases to trimming and J lost 6 bases; unmatched junction nucleotides: 7. CDR1 SGHAT and CDR2 FQNNGV come from the germline V gene. As DNA, the CDR3 is TGTGCCAGCAGCTCGATAGCGGGGGGGCCGGCCGGGGAGCTGTTTTTT. This gives the protein CASSSIAGGPAGELFF.

This clone was counted a few times. The V gene is TRBV5-1, the J gene TRBJ2-7; maybe TRBD1 (7 bases). V was cut by 5 bases and J by 6 bases, with 18 bases left in between. Per the germline V gene, CDR1 is SGHRS and CDR2 is YFSETQ. This CDR3 is 14 amino acids long. The chain's CDR3 is CASRTQGTSIEQYF. The CDR3 coding sequence is TGCGCCAGCAGAACACAGGGGACTTCGATCGAGCAGTACTTC.

This rearrangement joins TRBV30 to TRBJ1-2; a weak D match, TRBD1 (5 bases). CDR1 and CDR2 from the germline V gene are GTSNPN and SVGIG (reference sequence). This CDR3 contains 13 residues. Trimming took 4 bases from V and 4 from J, leaving 13 bases between them. The CDR3 nucleotides read TGTGCCTGGACACGAGGGGACTTCTATGGCTACACCTTC. Protein: CAWTRGDFYGYTF.

CDR3 bases: TGCAGTGCTAGGGAGTCGTGGGAGCAGTACTTC. Encoded protein: CSARESWEQYF. The chain links TRBV20-1 to TRBJ2-7; D is unresolved. Trimming stripped 3 bases from V and 7 bases from J, with 10 bases between. Germline V gene sequence: CDR1 DFQATT, CDR2 SNEGSKA (reference sequence). This CDR3 is built from 11 residues.

V usage is TRBV5-1 and J usage is TRBJ2-5; a possible D gene is TRBD2 (6 bases). Germline V CDR1 and CDR2: SGHRS, YFSETQ. The CDR3 sequence is 14 residues long. V lost 4 bases and J lost 5, with 15 bases in between. In nucleotides, the CDR3 is TGCGCCAGCAGCAACACCCGGGGGAAGGAGACCCAGTACTTC. This encodes CASSNTRGKETQYF.

This clone was detected only once. This chain connects TRBV2 to TRBJ2-3, with TRBD2 identical over 12 bases. With 7 bases clipped from V and 4 bases from J, the junction kept 6 bases outside the gene matches. The CDR3 totals 15 residues. Germline values: CDR1 SNHLY, CDR2 FYNNEI. In DNA, the CDR3 is TGTGCCAGCAATTTCGCTAGCGGGAGGGCAGATACGCAGTATTTT. Amino acid sequence: CASNFASGRADTQYF.

This clone was detected a few times. This chain links TRBV2 with TRBJ1-4; 7 bases align to TRBD1. Germline CDR1 is SNHLY and CDR2 is FYNNEI. This CDR3 is built from 15 residues. V shed 4 bases and J 8 bases; nucleotides not matched to a gene: 10. The CDR3 nucleotides are TGTGCCAGCAGTGGGGACAGCTATGCGGGCGAAAAACTGTTTTTT. It is translated as CASSGDSYAGEKLFF.

The chain uses TRBV5-1 and TRBJ2-5, with 8 bases matching TRBD2. The CDR3 runs to 16 residues. J lost 2 bases, V lost 0 bases, and 6 bases had no gene match. In germline, CDR1 is SGHRS, CDR2 YFSETQ. The CDR3 coding sequence is TGCGCCAGCAGCTTGGCCTTAGCGGGGATTCAAGAGACCCAGTACTTC. This sequence encodes CASSLALAGIQETQYF.

The genes are TRBV14 and TRBJ2-5; no definite D call. Per the germline V gene, CDR1 is SGHDN and CDR2 is FVKESK. Trimming took off 1 base at V and 5 bases at J, with 11 bases between the two ends. The CDR3 consists of 14 residues. This chain's CDR3 is CASSQVAGWETQYF. DNA of the CDR3: TGTGCCAGCAGCCAAGTGGCAGGTTGGGAGACCCAGTACTTC.